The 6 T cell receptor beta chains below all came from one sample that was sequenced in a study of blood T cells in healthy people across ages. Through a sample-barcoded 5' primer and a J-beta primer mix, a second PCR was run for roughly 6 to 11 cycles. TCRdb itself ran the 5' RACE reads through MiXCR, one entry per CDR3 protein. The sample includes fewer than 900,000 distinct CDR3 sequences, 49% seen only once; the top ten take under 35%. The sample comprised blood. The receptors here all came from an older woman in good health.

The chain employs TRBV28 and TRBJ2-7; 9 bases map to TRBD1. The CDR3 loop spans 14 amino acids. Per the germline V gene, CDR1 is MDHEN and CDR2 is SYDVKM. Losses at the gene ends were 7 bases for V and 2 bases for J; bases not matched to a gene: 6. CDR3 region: CASNRRQGAYEQYF. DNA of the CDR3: TGTGCCAGCAACCGGAGACAGGGGGCCTACGAGCAGTACTTC.

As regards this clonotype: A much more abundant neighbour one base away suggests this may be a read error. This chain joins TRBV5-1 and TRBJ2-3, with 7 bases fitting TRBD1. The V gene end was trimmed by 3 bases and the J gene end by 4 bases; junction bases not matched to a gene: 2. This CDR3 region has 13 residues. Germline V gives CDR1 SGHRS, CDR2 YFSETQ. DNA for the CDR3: TGCGCCAGCAGCTCCGGACAGGCAGATACGCAGTATTTT. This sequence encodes CASSSGQADTQYF.

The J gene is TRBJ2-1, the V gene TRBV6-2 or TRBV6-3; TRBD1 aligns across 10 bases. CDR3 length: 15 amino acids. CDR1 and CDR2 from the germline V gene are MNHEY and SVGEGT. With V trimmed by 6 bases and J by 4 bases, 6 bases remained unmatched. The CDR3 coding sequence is TGTGCCAGCAGAAGCGACAGGGGGCCATACAATGAGCAGTTCTTC. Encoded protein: CASRSDRGPYNEQFF.

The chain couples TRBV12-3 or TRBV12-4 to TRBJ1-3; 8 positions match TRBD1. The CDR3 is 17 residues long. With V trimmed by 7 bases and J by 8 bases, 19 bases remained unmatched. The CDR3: CASNSSPGQGWGDTIYF. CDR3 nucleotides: TGTGCCAGCAATTCCTCACCTGGACAGGGTTGGGGGGACACCATATATTTT.

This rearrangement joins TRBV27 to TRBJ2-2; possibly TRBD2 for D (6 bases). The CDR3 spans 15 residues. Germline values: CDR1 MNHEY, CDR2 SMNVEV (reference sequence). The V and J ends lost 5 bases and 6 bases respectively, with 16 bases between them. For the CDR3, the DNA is TGTGCCAGCAGTCCCCGGAGGGAGTCGGCCGGGGAGCTGTTTTTT. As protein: CASSPRRESAGELFF.

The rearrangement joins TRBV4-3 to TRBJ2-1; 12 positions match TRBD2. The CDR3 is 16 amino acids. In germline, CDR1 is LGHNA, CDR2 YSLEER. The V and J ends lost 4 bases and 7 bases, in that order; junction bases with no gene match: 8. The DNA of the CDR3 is TGCGCCAGCAGCCGGACTAGCGGGGCGAGGGGGAATGAGCAGTTCTTC. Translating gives CASSRTSGARGNEQFF.